The clone carrying this TCR beta chain came up many times. The CDR3 loop spans 16 amino acids. The germline V gene encodes CDR1 LNHDA and CDR2 SQIVND (reference sequence). Trimming took 2 bases from V and 5 from J, leaving 16 bases between them. TCRdb used MiXCR to reprocess the multiplex PCR reads, holding one entry per CDR3 protein. Of 270,000 or so distinct CDR3 sequences in the sample, roughly 30% were seen once. This record comes from a study of breast tumors, draining lymph nodes, adjacent tissues. The lymph nodes were axillary draining lymph nodes from breast cancer patients. The rearrangement links TRBV19 to TRBJ1-5; TRBD1 is a possible D gene (6 bases). The sample taken for sequencing was axillary lymph node tissue. This clonotype was sampled from a female donor with breast cancer. Some clones in this sample may be carry-over from other donors' samples. Written as DNA, the CDR3 is TGTGCCAGTAGTATATCGTTCAGGGGAAGAGATCAGCCCCAGCATTTT. Its translation is CASSISFRGRDQPQHF.